The 19 T cell receptor beta chains reported below all come from one sample, sequenced in a study of blood T cell repertoires in COVID-19. Using immunoSEQ multiplex PCR, the repertoire was profiled, and TCRdb retains in-frame clones only, with some absent. The data contain under 250,000 clones, roughly 88% of them singletons. Sequences were obtained from peripheral blood. The receptors were sampled from a woman aged 30 to 39 with COVID-19, enrolled during active disease.

The chain couples TRBV7-6 to TRBJ2-1, with TRBD2 matching 7 bases. Germline CDR1 reads SGHVS; CDR2 reads FNYEAQ. Unmatched junction bases numbered 16, after V lost 5 bases and J lost 0 bases. The CDR3 runs to 19 residues. CDR3 DNA: TGTGCCAGCAGCCCCCATATGGGGGGGATAGGAGGCTCCTACAATGAGCAGTTCTTC. Translation gives CASSPHMGGIGGSYNEQFF. Using reference TRBV7-6 and TRBJ2-1 for the parts outside the CDR3, the full variable domain is GAGVSQSPRYKVTKRGQDVALRCDPISGHVSLYWYRQALGQGPEFLTYFNYEAQQDKSGLPNDRFSAERPEGSISTLTIQRTEQRDSAMYRCASSPHMGGIGGSYNEQFFGPGTRLTVL.

This clone was found a few times. CDR3 nucleotides: TGTGCCAGCAGCCGGGGGGACTATAGCAATCAGCCCCAGCATTTT. Its protein product is CASSRGDYSNQPQHF. This chain links TRBV2 with TRBJ1-5; maybe TRBD1 (5 bases). The ends were cut back, 6 bases at V and 0 bases at J, with 12 bases in the middle. The CDR3 extends over 15 amino acids. Germline-derived CDR1 and CDR2 are SNHLY and FYNNEI.

The V call is TRBV19, the J call TRBJ2-1, with 7 bases identical to TRBD1. The CDR3 loop spans 15 amino acids. V shed 6 bases and J 9 bases; nucleotides not matched to a gene: 14. Germline V gene sequence: CDR1 LNHDA, CDR2 SQIVND (reference sequence). CDR3 sequence reads: CASRDSTSSGGEQFF. The CDR3 coding sequence is TGTGCCAGTAGGGACTCCACGTCTTCAGGGGGTGAGCAGTTCTTC.

The genes are TRBV5-6 and TRBJ1-1; the D is unclear. The CDR3 sequence is 16 residues long. CDR1 is SGHDT and CDR2 is YYEEEE in the germline V gene. Trimming removed 4 bases at V and 1 base at J, with 17 bases between. The CDR3 bases are TGTGCCAGCAGCCGATCGGAAGGACTTCCGAACACTGAAGCTTTCTTT. This encodes CASSRSEGLPNTEAFF.

This sequence joins TRBV12-5 and TRBJ1-1; D is unresolved. This CDR3 has 16 residues. The V gene's germline CDR1 is LGHNT and CDR2 FRNRAP. V shed 5 bases and J shed 7 bases, with 23 bases lying between them. CDR3 coding DNA: TGTGCTAGTGGTCTTGCGGTCGCGAGGGAGCGACATGAAGCTTTCTTT. Protein: CASGLAVARERHEAFF.

V is TRBV27 and J is TRBJ2-5, with D perhaps TRBD1 (6 bases). CDR1 MNHEY and CDR2 SMNVEV come from the germline V gene (reference sequence). The CDR3 extends over 15 amino acids. V was shortened by 5 bases and J by 4 bases, with 17 bases between the two germline ends. The CDR3: CASSVHYRVGETQYF. The CDR3 region has the DNA TGTGCCAGCAGTGTCCACTACAGGGTAGGAGAGACCCAGTACTTC.

This chain links TRBV5-6 with TRBJ1-2, with TRBD1 as a possible D gene (5 bases). The germline gives CDR1 SGHDT, CDR2 YYEEEE. This CDR3 contains 12 residues. Trimming took 6 bases from V and 8 from J, leaving 14 bases between them. In DNA, the CDR3 is TGTGCCAGCACCTTATTCCCAGGGGGCTACACCTTC. Its protein product is CASTLFPGGYTF.

The rearrangement joins TRBV6-2 or TRBV6-3 to TRBJ2-1; TRBD2 agrees at 9 bases. The germline V gene has CDR1 MNHEY and CDR2 SVGEGT. After removal of 6 bases from V and 8 bases from J, the junction contained 17 bases not matched to a gene. There are 17 residues in the CDR3. CDR3 in DNA: TGTGCCAGCAGCCACAGGCCACCGGGACTAGCCAGGCATGAGCAGTTCTTC. Residues: CASSHRPPGLARHEQFF.

The chain couples TRBV6-2 or TRBV6-3 to TRBJ2-7, with 9 nucleotides matching TRBD2. V lost 0 bases, J lost 5 bases, and 5 bases stayed unmatched. Germline V gene lookup returns CDR1 MNHEY and CDR2 SVGEGT. The CDR3 runs to 15 residues. CDR3 loop: CASSYSGGGGHEQYF. CDR3 in DNA: TGTGCCAGCAGTTACTCCGGCGGGGGGGGCCACGAGCAGTACTTC.

The V call is TRBV21-1, the J call TRBJ2-5; the D segment call TRBD2 is taken from the table without a DNA check. TRBV21-1 constitutes a pseudogene. CDR3 length equals 15 residues. CDR3 bases: TGTGCCAGCAGCAGACGGCGGTGGTACCAAGAGACCCAGTACTTC. Protein: CASSRRRWYQETQYF.

The genes are TRBV5-1 and TRBJ2-2, with 11 bases fitting TRBD1. This CDR3 region has 15 residues. CDR1 is SGHRS, CDR2 YFSETQ, per germline. V trimming: 5 bases; J trimming: 6 bases; junction bases outside the gene matches: 6. The CDR3 nucleotides read TGCGCCAGCAGAGTCGGACAGGGGGCCCCCGGGGAGCTGTTTTTT. Translated, it gives CASRVGQGAPGELFF.

This chain joins TRBV24-1 and TRBJ2-5; the match to TRBD1 covers 7 bases. This CDR3 comprises 18 residues. J gave up 5 bases and V 4 bases, and 18 bases lay outside the gene matches. Germline assignment: CDR1 KGHDR and CDR2 SFDVKD. The CDR3 region has the DNA TGTGCCACCAGTGACCCCAAACCCCCGGGACAGCGAGAGGAGACCCAGTACTTC. This translates into CATSDPKPPGQREETQYF.

V gene TRBV4-2 combines with J gene TRBJ1-2; 7 nucleotides align to TRBD1. The trim removed 3 bases at V and 5 bases at J, leaving 9 bases unmatched. This CDR3 has 15 amino acids. CDR1 and CDR2 from the germline V gene are LGHNA and YNFKEQ. As DNA, the CDR3 is TGTGCCAGCAGCCAGCACGACAGGGAAAGGTATGGCTACACCTTC. It translates to CASSQHDRERYGYTF.

The V gene is TRBV19, the J gene TRBJ2-3; 9 bases match TRBD2. V trimming: 3 bases; J trimming: 6 bases; junction bases outside the gene matches: 16. The CDR3 is made up of 18 amino acids. Per germline, CDR1 LNHDA and CDR2 SQIVND (reference sequence). The CDR3 is CASSIEKPSIAGADTQYF. As DNA, the CDR3 is TGTGCCAGTAGTATCGAAAAACCATCCATAGCGGGGGCTGATACGCAGTATTTT.

The gene calls are TRBV4-1 and TRBJ2-7, with TRBD2 matching 7 bases. The CDR3 spans 15 residues. Per germline, CDR1 MGHRA and CDR2 YSYEKL. J was trimmed by 0 bases and V by 0 bases; bases with no gene match: 2. CDR3 bases: TGCGCCAGCAGCCAAGAGCTAGCGGACTCCTACGAGCAGTACTTC. Translated, it gives CASSQELADSYEQYF.

The V gene is TRBV11-2, the J gene TRBJ1-2; D perhaps matches TRBD1 (5 bases). Trimming cost V 8 bases and J 2 bases, with 15 bases left between them. This CDR3 has 14 residues. CDR1 and CDR2 from the germline V gene are SGHAT and FQNNGV. The CDR3 DNA is TGTGCCAGCGTGTTGGGACTGCAAAACTATGGCTACACCTTC. Encoded protein: CASVLGLQNYGYTF.

This sequence joins TRBV7-9 and TRBJ2-6; the D gene is possibly TRBD1 (5 bases). The CDR3 consists of 18 residues. Germline V gene sequence: CDR1 SEHNR, CDR2 FQNEAQ (reference sequence). Between the trimmed V and J ends, which lost 3 bases and 4 bases, there was a span of 19 bases. The chain's CDR3 is CASSFVTGLLEGANVLTF. The CDR3 DNA reads TGTGCCAGCAGCTTCGTCACAGGTCTGTTAGAAGGGGCCAACGTCCTGACTTTC.

The chain links TRBV11-3 to TRBJ2-2; D possibly corresponds to TRBD2 (7 bases). The germline CDR1 and CDR2 sequences are SGHNT and YENEEA. CDR3 length: 17 residues. V was trimmed by 4 bases and J by 3 bases, leaving 18 bases between them. For the CDR3, the DNA is TGTGCCAGCAGCTCGCGAGGGGGGGGAGCCGACACCGGGGAGCTGTTTTTT. As protein: CASSSRGGGADTGELFF.

The rearrangement links TRBV5-1 to TRBJ1-1; 7 positions match TRBD1. Trimming cost V 2 bases and J 0 bases; bases outside gene matches: 4. The length of the CDR3 is 15 residues. Germline assignment: CDR1 SGHRS and CDR2 YFSETQ. CDR3 DNA sequence: TGCGCCAGCAGCTTTAGACAGGGTTTGAACACTGAAGCTTTCTTT. It is translated as CASSFRQGLNTEAFF.